Below are 27 T cell receptor beta chains sequenced from a single sample in a study of blood T cell repertoires in COVID-19. The repertoire was sequenced with immunoSEQ multiplex PCR; TCRdb's copy has only in-frame clones and lacks some. The sample holds some 42,000 clones, 88% seen once. Sequenced input: peripheral blood. The source is a human donor in a cohort sampled during active COVID-19.

The chain joins TRBV25-1 to TRBJ2-1; 10 nucleotides match TRBD2. The V segment lost 4 bases and the J segment 0 bases; nucleotides outside the gene matches: 3. The V gene's germline CDR1 is MGHDK and CDR2 SYGVNS. The CDR3 totals 16 residues. CDR3 sequence reads: CASSAAGGFSYNEQFF. In nucleotides, the CDR3 is TGTGCCAGCAGTGCAGCGGGAGGGTTCTCCTACAATGAGCAGTTCTTC.

This chain links TRBV27 with TRBJ2-1; 8 nucleotides line up with TRBD1. The CDR3 covers 14 residues. Germline trimming cut 4 bases from V and 7 bases from J; bases unmatched to any gene: 6. Germline loops: CDR1 MNHEY, CDR2 SMNVEV (reference sequence). The CDR3 bases are TGTGCCAGCAGTTCGACCGGGACAGGTAATGAGCAGTTCTTC. Translation: CASSSTGTGNEQFF.

The chain couples TRBV6-5 to TRBJ1-2; a possible D gene is TRBD1 (6 bases). Germline V gives CDR1 MNHEY, CDR2 SVGAGI. The ends were cut back, 6 bases at V and 5 bases at J, with 16 bases in the middle. This CDR3 spans 14 amino acids. CDR3 protein: CASRTRTGPYGYTF. The DNA for the CDR3 is TGTGCCAGCAGGACTCGAACAGGGCCATATGGCTACACCTTC.

The chain joins TRBV27 to TRBJ2-1, with D perhaps TRBD2 (6 bases). V was clipped by 0 bases and J by 12 bases, with 9 bases between them. The germline CDR1 and CDR2 sequences are MNHEY and SMNVEV (reference sequence). CDR3 length: 12 amino acids. In DNA, the CDR3 is TGTGCCAGCAGTTTATCGGGGGGTGGGCAGTTCTTC. Translating it yields CASSLSGGGQFF.

On this clone: A junction end diverges from the germline sequence, so it may reflect a read error. The chain couples TRBV7-7 to TRBJ2-5; D is perhaps TRBD2 (6 bases). Germline CDR1 reads SSHAT; CDR2 reads FNYEAQ (reference sequence). CDR3 length equals 15 residues. CDR3 protein: CASRKGQGGVETQYF. CDR3 nucleotide sequence: TGTGCTAGCAGGAAGGGCCAGGGCGGGGTGGAGACCCAGTACTTC. The full variable domain, rest sourced from reference TRBV7-7 and TRBJ2-5, is GAGVSQSPRYKVTKRGQDVTLRCDPISSHATLYWYQQALGQGPEFLTYFNYEAQPDKSGLPSDRFSAERPEGSISTLTIQRTEQRDSAMYRCASRKGQGGVETQYFGPGTRLLVL.

The chain is built from TRBV6-6 and TRBJ1-1; D is possibly TRBD1 (5 bases). V was shortened by 6 bases and J by 0 bases, with 8 bases between the two germline ends. Germline V gene data show CDR1 as MNHNY and CDR2 as SVGAGI (reference sequence). The CDR3 consists of 13 residues. DNA for the CDR3: TGTGCCAGCAGCCCGACAGTGAACACTGAAGCTTTCTTT. Translated: CASSPTVNTEAFF.

J is TRBJ2-2 and V is TRBV6-1; 7 bases are a match to TRBD2. The trim removed 2 bases at V and 5 bases at J, leaving 2 bases unmatched. The CDR3 covers 14 residues. Germline-derived CDR1 and CDR2 are MNHNS and SASEGT. CDR3 sequence (DNA): TGTGCCAGCAGTGAACTAGCGGAGACCGGGGAGCTGTTTTTT. Its protein product is CASSELAETGELFF.

This clone was seen more than once but under ten times. This sequence joins TRBV9 and TRBJ2-6; D remains unclear. CDR3 length: 18 residues. CDR1 and CDR2 (germline): SGDLS, YYNGEE. V was shortened by 4 bases and J by 0 bases, with 17 bases between the two germline ends. CDR3 DNA sequence: TGTGCCAGCAGCCTAAAGACATCAGGTGGCTCTGGGGCCAACGTCCTGACTTTC. The encoded protein is CASSLKTSGGSGANVLTF.

This rearrangement joins TRBV6-5 to TRBJ1-2; no reliable D call. V was cut by 8 bases and J by 4 bases, with 17 bases left in between. The germline CDR1 and CDR2 sequences are MNHEY and SVGAGI. This CDR3 has 14 residues. The CDR3 region is CASSEGSSGYGYTF. The CDR3 bases are TGTGCCAGCTCCGAAGGGAGTAGCGGCTATGGCTACACCTTC.

This clone was detected once. Here the CDR3 DNA reads TGTGCCAGCAGCCAAACCGGGGGTCCGTCACGGTGGCCCCTCCACTTT. Amino acids: CASSQTGGPSRWPLHF. This rearrangement joins TRBV3-1 (or the pseudogene TRBV3-2) to TRBJ1-6, with a tentative D call TRBD1 (5 bases). The CDR3 contains 16 residues. CDR1 and CDR2 (germline): LGHDT, YNNKEL (reference sequence). V lost 2 bases, J lost 13 bases, and 21 bases lay in between.

J is TRBJ2-7 and V is TRBV3-1 (or the pseudogene TRBV3-2), with D unclear. Germline-derived CDR1 and CDR2 are LGHDT and YNNKEL (reference sequence). The V gene lost 2 bases and the J gene lost 6 bases, with 11 bases spanning the gap. The CDR3 contains 13 residues. CDR3 sequence (DNA): TGTGCCAGCAGCCAACACGTGGGCTCCGAGCAGTACTTC. It specifies CASSQHVGSEQYF.

This chain links TRBV3-1 (or the pseudogene TRBV3-2) with TRBJ1-1, with D perhaps matching TRBD1 (6 bases). The V gene lost 4 bases and the J gene lost 6 bases, with 9 bases spanning the gap. CDR1 LGHDT and CDR2 YNNKEL come from the germline V gene (reference sequence). The CDR3 covers 12 residues. CDR3: CASSRSGAEAFF. The DNA for the CDR3 is TGTGCCAGCAGCCGATCAGGGGCTGAAGCTTTCTTT.

The chain employs TRBV4-3 and TRBJ1-3, with D perhaps matching TRBD1 (5 bases). CDR1 is LGHNA, CDR2 YSLEER, per germline. Trimming removed 0 bases at V and 3 bases at J, with 12 bases between. There are 16 residues in the CDR3. The CDR3 DNA reads as TGCGCCAGCAGCCAAGAAAGAGGAGGGGTTGGAAACACCATATATTTT. This gives the protein CASSQERGGVGNTIYF.

The chain is built from TRBV6-5 and TRBJ1-6, with TRBD1 as a possible D gene (5 bases). The V end lost 8 bases, the J end lost 7 bases, and 12 bases lay between the germline ends. CDR3 length: 13 amino acids. CDR1 and CDR2 (germline): MNHEY, SVGAGI. Here the CDR3 DNA reads TGTGCCAGCTGGGCACAGGCAAATTCACCCCTCCACTTT. Its protein product is CASWAQANSPLHF.

This clone came up once. The rearrangement links TRBV11-2 to TRBJ2-1, with 10 positions matching TRBD2. Per germline, CDR1 SGHAT and CDR2 FQNNGV. The CDR3 has 15 residues. With 4 bases clipped from V and 9 bases from J, the junction kept 9 bases outside the gene matches. CDR3 amino acids: CASSSTLAGRGEQFF. DNA for the CDR3: TGTGCCAGCAGCTCTACACTAGCGGGGAGGGGTGAGCAGTTCTTC.

The chain uses TRBV5-1 and TRBJ2-1; D unresolved. Deletions cut 3 bases from V and 0 bases from J, with 13 bases between. The V gene's germline CDR1 is SGHRS and CDR2 YFSETQ. CDR3 size: 16 residues. This chain's CDR3 is CASSSFTPSSYNEQFF. The CDR3 coding sequence is TGCGCCAGCAGCTCCTTTACCCCGAGCTCCTACAATGAGCAGTTCTTC. Variable domain in full (rest from reference TRBV5-1 and TRBJ2-1): KAGVTQTPRYLIKTRGQQVTLSCSPISGHRSVSWYQQTPGQGLQFLFEYFSETQRNKGNFPGRFSGRQFSNSRSEMNVSTLELGDSALYLCASSSFTPSSYNEQFFGPGTRLTVL.

The rearrangement links TRBV4-1 to TRBJ1-3, with 7 bases that match TRBD1. The CDR3 is 16 residues long. With V trimmed by 2 bases and J by 2 bases, 6 bases remained unmatched. Germline-derived CDR1 and CDR2 are MGHRA and YSYEKL. The CDR3 region is CASSQPTGDPGNTIYF. CDR3 sequence (DNA): TGCGCCAGCAGCCAACCTACAGGGGACCCTGGAAACACCATATATTTT.

This clone occurred a few times. The chain joins TRBV28 to TRBJ1-1, with no clear D. This CDR3 comprises 16 residues. CDR1 and CDR2 from the germline V gene are MDHEN and SYDVKM. Trimming stripped 2 bases from V and 0 bases from J, with 13 bases between. CDR3 bases: TGTGCCAGCAGTTTACCGCCGCCAAGAGTGAACACTGAAGCTTTCTTT. Its protein is CASSLPPPRVNTEAFF. Variable domain in full (rest from reference TRBV28 and TRBJ1-1): DVKVTQSSRYLVKRTGEKVFLECVQDMDHENMFWYRQDPGLGLRLIYFSYDVKMKEKGDIPEGYSVSREKKERFSLILESASTNQTSMYLCASSLPPPRVNTEAFFGQGTRLTVV.

The rearrangement uses TRBV7-8 and TRBJ2-1; 9 positions agree with TRBD2. CDR1 is SGHVS, CDR2 FQNEAQ, per germline. The CDR3 has 20 amino acids. Germline trimming cut 1 base from V and 1 base from J; bases unmatched to any gene: 14. This CDR3 is CASSLGRPSGMGGSYNEQFF. CDR3 DNA: TGTGCCAGCAGCTTAGGTCGGCCTAGCGGGATGGGGGGGTCCTACAATGAGCAGTTCTTC.

The chain is built from TRBV7-2 and TRBJ1-3; TRBD1 matches at 9 bases. Losses at the gene ends were 2 bases for V and 2 bases for J; bases not matched to a gene: 7. The V gene's germline CDR1 is SGHTA and CDR2 FQGNSA. This CDR3 spans 17 amino acids. The CDR3 spells CASSLLQTGGPGNTIYF. The CDR3 DNA reads TGTGCCAGCAGCTTACTACAGACAGGGGGACCTGGAAACACCATATATTTT.

This chain joins TRBV7-2 and TRBJ1-3; TRBD1 aligns across 7 bases. Germline loops: CDR1 SGHTA, CDR2 FQGNSA. Germline trimming cut 5 bases from V and 4 bases from J; bases unmatched to any gene: 2. This CDR3 spans 13 amino acids. This CDR3 reads CASSPGQGNTIYF. Written as DNA, the CDR3 is TGTGCCAGCAGCCCGGGACAGGGAAACACCATATATTTT.

J is TRBJ1-1 and V is TRBV3-1 (or the pseudogene TRBV3-2); maybe TRBD1 (5 bases). From germline, CDR1 is LGHDT and CDR2 YNNKEL (reference sequence). The CDR3 spans 16 residues. With 1 base removed from V and 4 bases from J, the gap between germline ends came to 16 bases. For the CDR3, the DNA is TGTGCCAGCAGCCAAGTCGAGGTCAGGGAGGCCACTGAAGCTTTCTTT. Translation gives CASSQVEVREATEAFF.

This chain connects TRBV5-4 to TRBJ2-3, with TRBD1 matching 9 bases. J was trimmed by 2 bases and V by 3 bases; bases with no gene match: 7. Germline CDR1 SGHNT, CDR2 YYREEE (reference sequence). The CDR3 is 16 residues long. As DNA, the CDR3 is TGTGCCAGCAGCTCCATGACAGGGGGGTTCACAGATACGCAGTATTTT. This translates into CASSSMTGGFTDTQYF.

V and J are TRBV25-1 and TRBJ1-4; no definite D call. The CDR3 is made up of 15 amino acids. Looked up from germline, CDR1 is MGHDK and CDR2 is SYGVNS. V dropped 3 bases and J dropped 5 bases, with 13 bases sitting between them. The CDR3: CASSDWLDSNEKLFF. The DNA for the CDR3 is TGTGCCAGCAGTGATTGGTTGGACTCCAATGAAAAACTGTTTTTT.

This clone showed up just once. The chain carries TRBV19 and TRBJ2-5, with unresolved D. Trimming shortened V by 5 bases and J by 1 base, and 11 bases separated the two germline ends. This CDR3 contains 14 residues. Germline V CDR1 and CDR2: LNHDA, SQIVND (reference sequence). CDR3 coding DNA: TGTGCCAGTAGTCTTCCAGGTACCCAAGAGACCCAGTACTTC. It encodes CASSLPGTQETQYF.

The chain has TRBV7-2 and TRBJ1-1; TRBD1 might be the D (6 bases). Trimming removed 2 bases from V and 5 bases from J, with 18 bases in between. The CDR3 consists of 16 residues. Germline values: CDR1 SGHTA, CDR2 FQGNSA. The chain's CDR3 is CASSLRLGAAGTEAFF. The DNA of the CDR3 is TGTGCCAGCAGCTTAAGGTTGGGGGCTGCAGGAACTGAAGCTTTCTTT.

The chain couples TRBV6-5 to TRBJ1-1; 7 bases match TRBD1. Germline CDR1 and CDR2: MNHEY and SVGAGI. This CDR3 has 13 residues. Germline trimming cut 7 bases from V and 3 bases from J; bases unmatched to any gene: 5. The CDR3 DNA is TGTGCCAGCACCGGGACAGCGTACACTGAAGCTTTCTTT. Amino acid sequence: CASTGTAYTEAFF.